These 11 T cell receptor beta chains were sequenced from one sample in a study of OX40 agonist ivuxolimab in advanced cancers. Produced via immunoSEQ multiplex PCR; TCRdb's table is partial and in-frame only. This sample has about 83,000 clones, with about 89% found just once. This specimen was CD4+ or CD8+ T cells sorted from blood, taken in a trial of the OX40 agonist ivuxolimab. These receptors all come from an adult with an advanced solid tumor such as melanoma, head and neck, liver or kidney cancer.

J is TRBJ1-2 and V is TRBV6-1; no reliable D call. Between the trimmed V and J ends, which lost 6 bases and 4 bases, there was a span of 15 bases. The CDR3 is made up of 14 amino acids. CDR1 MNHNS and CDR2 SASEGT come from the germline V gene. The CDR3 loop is CASSPRTPLYGYTF. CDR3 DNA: TGTGCCAGCAGCCCACGGACCCCCCTCTATGGCTACACCTTC.

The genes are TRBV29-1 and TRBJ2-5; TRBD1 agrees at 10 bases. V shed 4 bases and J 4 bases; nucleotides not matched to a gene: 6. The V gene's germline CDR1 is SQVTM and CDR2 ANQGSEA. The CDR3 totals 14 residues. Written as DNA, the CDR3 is TGCAGCGTTGGACAGGGGGCAGGGGCAGAGACCCAGTACTTC. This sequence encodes CSVGQGAGAETQYF.

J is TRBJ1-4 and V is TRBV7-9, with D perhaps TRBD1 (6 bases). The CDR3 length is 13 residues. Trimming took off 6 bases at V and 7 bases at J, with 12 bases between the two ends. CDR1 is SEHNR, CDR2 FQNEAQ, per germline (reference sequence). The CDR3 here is CASRTDSVEKLFF. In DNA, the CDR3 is TGTGCCAGCAGAACGGACAGCGTTGAAAAACTGTTTTTT.

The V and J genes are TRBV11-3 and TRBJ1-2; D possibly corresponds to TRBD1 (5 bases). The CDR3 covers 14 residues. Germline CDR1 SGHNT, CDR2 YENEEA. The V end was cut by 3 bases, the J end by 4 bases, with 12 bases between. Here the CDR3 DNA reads TGTGCCAGCAGCTTGGGGACTGGGATCTATGGCTACACCTTC. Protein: CASSLGTGIYGYTF.

CDR3 nucleotide sequence: TGTGCCAGTAGTGGTATGGTCTCCTACAATGAGCAGTTCTTC. Translation gives CASSGMVSYNEQFF. This chain links TRBV19 with TRBJ2-1; D is unclear. The germline CDR1 and CDR2 sequences are LNHDA and SQIVND (reference sequence). The CDR3 has 14 residues. The V end lost 5 bases, the J end lost 0 bases, and 8 bases lay between the germline ends. Looking up the rest from reference TRBV19 and TRBJ2-1 gives the full variable domain: DGGITQSPKYLFRKEGQNVTLSCEQNLNHDAMYWYRQDPGQGLRLIYYSQIVNDFQKGDIAEGYSVSREKKESFPLTVTSAQKNPTAFYLCASSGMVSYNEQFFGPGTRLTVL.

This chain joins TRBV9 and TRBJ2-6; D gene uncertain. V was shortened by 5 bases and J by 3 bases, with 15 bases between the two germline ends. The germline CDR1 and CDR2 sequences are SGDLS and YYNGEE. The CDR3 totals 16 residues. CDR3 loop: CASSALLNGGANVLTF. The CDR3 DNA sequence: TGTGCCAGCAGTGCCTTGCTAAACGGTGGGGCCAACGTCCTGACTTTC.

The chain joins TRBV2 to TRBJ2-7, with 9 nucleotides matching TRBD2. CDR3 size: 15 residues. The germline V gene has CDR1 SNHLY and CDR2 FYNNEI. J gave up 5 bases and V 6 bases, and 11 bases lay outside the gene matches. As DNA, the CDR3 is TGTGCCAGCAGGGGGGGACTAGCTTTTAGGAACGAGCAGTACTTC. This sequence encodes CASRGGLAFRNEQYF.

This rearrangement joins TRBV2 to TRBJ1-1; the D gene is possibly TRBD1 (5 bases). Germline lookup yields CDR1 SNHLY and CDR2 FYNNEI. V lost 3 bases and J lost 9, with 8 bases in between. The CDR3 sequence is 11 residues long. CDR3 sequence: CASSDMGQAFF. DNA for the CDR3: TGTGCCAGCAGTGATATGGGACAAGCTTTCTTT.

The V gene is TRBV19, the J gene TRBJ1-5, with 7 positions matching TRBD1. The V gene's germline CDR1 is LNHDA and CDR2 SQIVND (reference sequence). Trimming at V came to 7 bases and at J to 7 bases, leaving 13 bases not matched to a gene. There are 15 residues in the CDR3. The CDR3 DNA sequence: TGTGCCAGTACCCCGACCACAGGGGTGGGGCAGCCCCAGCATTTT. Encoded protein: CASTPTTGVGQPQHF. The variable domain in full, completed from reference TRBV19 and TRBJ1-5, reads DGGITQSPKYLFRKEGQNVTLSCEQNLNHDAMYWYRQDPGQGLRLIYYSQIVNDFQKGDIAEGYSVSREKKESFPLTVTSAQKNPTAFYLCASTPTTGVGQPQHFGDGTRLSIL.

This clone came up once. The CDR3 DNA reads as TGTGCCAGCAGCCAACCAACGGGGGGGCTGGATACGCAGTATTTT. Encoded protein: CASSQPTGGLDTQYF. The chain carries TRBV4-2 and TRBJ2-3, with 8 bases that match TRBD2. J gave up 6 bases and V 2 bases, and 7 bases lay outside the gene matches. CDR3 size: 15 residues. The V gene's germline CDR1 is LGHNA and CDR2 YNFKEQ.

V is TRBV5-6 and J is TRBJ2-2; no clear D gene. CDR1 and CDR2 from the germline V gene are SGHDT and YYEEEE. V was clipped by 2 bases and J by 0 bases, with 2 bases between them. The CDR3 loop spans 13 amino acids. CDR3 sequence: CASSFPNTGELFF. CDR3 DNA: TGTGCCAGCAGCTTCCCGAACACCGGGGAGCTGTTTTTT.